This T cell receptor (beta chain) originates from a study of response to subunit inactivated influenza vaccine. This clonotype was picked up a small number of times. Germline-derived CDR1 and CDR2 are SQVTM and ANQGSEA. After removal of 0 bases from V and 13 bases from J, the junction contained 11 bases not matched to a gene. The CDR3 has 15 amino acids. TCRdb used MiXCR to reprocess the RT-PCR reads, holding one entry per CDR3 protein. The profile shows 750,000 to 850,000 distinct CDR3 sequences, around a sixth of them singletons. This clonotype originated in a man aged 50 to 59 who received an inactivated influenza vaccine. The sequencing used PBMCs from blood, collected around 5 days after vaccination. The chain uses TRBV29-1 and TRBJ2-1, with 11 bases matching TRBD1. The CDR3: CSVEDSIGTGGSQFF. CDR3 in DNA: TGCAGCGTTGAAGATTCGATAGGGACAGGGGGAAGCCAGTTCTTC.